This TCR beta chain comes out of a study of shared clonotypes between healthy human individuals. Whole-study context: Researchers drew samples from a couple of women and a few men aged 18 to 49.

On this clone: The antigen remains unidentified.

The healthy adult donors were HIV-negative and reported no recent acute infections or vaccinations. Genomic DNA came from about 90 million PBMCs in unsorted samples. Sequencing used immunoSEQ multiplex PCR; TCRdb keeps in-frame clones, though not all of them. The repertoire holds about 490,000 clones, with over 65% as singletons. Findings and caveats of the study: Investigators expected sequencing depth to affect clonotype sharing among donors.

The material sequenced was PBMCs. This receptor was obtained from a woman in her forties in good health. Some clones in this sample may be carry-over from other donors' samples.

The CDR3 sequence: CASTVGLNTGELFF. CDR3 DNA sequence: TGTGCCAGCACGGTGGGACTGAACACCGGGGAGCTGTTTTTT. This chain connects TRBV14 to TRBJ2-2; a possible D gene is TRBD2 (6 bases). Trimming removed 7 bases from V and 1 base from J, with 10 bases in between. This CDR3 comprises 14 residues. Germline lookup yields CDR1 SGHDN and CDR2 FVKESK. Variable domain in full (rest from reference TRBV14 and TRBJ2-2): EAGVTQFPSHSVIEKGQTVTLRCDPISGHDNLYWYRRVMGKEIKFLLHFVKESKQDESGMPNNRFLAERTGGTYSTLKVQPAELEDSGVYFCASTVGLNTGELFFGEGSRLTVL.